What follows describes a single T cell receptor (beta chain). What it binds is not known. Time point described: pretreatment peripheral blood. This sample is drawn from a study of PD-L1 blockade in urothelial cancer. Study background: Patients with male sex and bladder-origin urothelial cancer accounted for about 85% of the 29 enrolled. Specimens of blood held a median count of roughly 140,000 T cells. Each participant's history included 0 to 3 prior chemotherapy regimens. Regarding the study as a whole: For durable-benefit patients, tumor-associated blood clones expanded more at 3 weeks.

Method: immunoSEQ multiplex PCR; TCRdb's copy keeps in-frame clones and lacks some. The sample records 45,000 to 60,000 clones, 75% to 90% being singletons. Germline V gene data show CDR1 as LNHDA and CDR2 as SQIVND (reference sequence). With 6 bases clipped from V and 8 bases from J, the junction kept 12 bases outside the gene matches. This CDR3 region has 15 residues. The V and J genes are TRBV19 and TRBJ1-4; 7 bases fit TRBD1. The origin of this receptor is a man aged 50 to 60 with urothelial cancer. The sample in question was PBMCs, obtained around atezolizumab (anti-PD-L1) treatment. Written as DNA, the CDR3 is TGTGCCAGTAGCCTAGGACAGGTATTAGGGGAAAAACTGTTTTTT. Translated, it gives CASSLGQVLGEKLFF.